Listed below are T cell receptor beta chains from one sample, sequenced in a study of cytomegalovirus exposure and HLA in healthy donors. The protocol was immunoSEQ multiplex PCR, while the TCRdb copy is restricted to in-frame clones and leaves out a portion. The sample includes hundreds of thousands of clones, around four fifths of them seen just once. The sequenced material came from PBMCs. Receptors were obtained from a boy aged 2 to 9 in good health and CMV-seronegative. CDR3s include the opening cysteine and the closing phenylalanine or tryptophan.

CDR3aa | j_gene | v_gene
CASSSRISRADTQYF | TRBJ2-3 | TRBV5-8
CATSGPDRGGSGYGYTF | TRBJ1-2 | TRBV15
CASSEQGDHGYTF | TRBJ1-2 | TRBV7-9
CASSSRSSYNSPLHF | TRBJ1-6 | TRBV5-8
CASSFTSGTQETQYF | TRBJ2-5 | TRBV7-7
CASSPLRRPESNQPQHF | TRBJ1-5 | TRBV27
CATSRDYALESLAKNIQYF | TRBJ2-4 | TRBV15
CASSSLGREGRNKQFF | TRBJ2-1 | TRBV7-9
CSASREALTF | TRBJ1-2 | TRBV20-1
CASRSRRGYTF | TRBJ1-2 | TRBV6-5
CASSGRQGNSPLHF | TRBJ1-6 | TRBV5-6
CASSAQGNSPLHF | TRBJ1-6 | TRBV18
CASSSGTGRSPLHF | TRBJ1-6 | TRBV13
CASSSTGGGTEAFF | TRBJ1-1 | TRBV5-1
CASSLGQSYYGYTF | TRBJ1-2 | TRBV5-6
CASSPGLAGVYEQYF | TRBJ2-7 | TRBV9
CASSVGGLAGWEQYF | TRBJ2-7 | TRBV9
CASSSNNEQFF | TRBJ2-1 | TRBV13
CASRPRTGKDVNEKLFF | TRBJ1-4 | TRBV2
CASSLDSAYEQYF | NA | TRBV5-1
CASSLAGTGGGRDTQYF | TRBJ2-3 | TRBV13
CASSPRQGFYEQYF | TRBJ2-7 | TRBV4-1